The source of this T cell receptor (beta chain) is a study of T cell repertoires in cytomegalovirus infection. Study in general: Public TCR beta signatures marked donors with CMV infection and the matching HLA. Study-level findings and limits: HLA-C-restricted CMV-specific TCR beta clonotypes prevailed in the ex vivo response.

This CDR3 contains 18 residues. V shed 3 bases and J 3 bases; nucleotides not matched to a gene: 12. Germline lookup yields CDR1 SGHVS and CDR2 FNYEAQ. Comment on this clonotype: Antigen unknown.

In TCRdb, the reads were re-called with MiXCR into one record per CDR3 protein. The data show fewer than 900,000 distinct CDR3 sequences, 25% to 35% seen once. This sequence originates from a human donor in good health (CMV status not recorded). Some clones in this sample may be carry-over from other donors' samples. Sequences were derived from cultured CD8+ T cells from PBMCs, sampled from culture after CMV antigen stimulation. This chain joins TRBV7-6 and TRBJ2-2; 8 nucleotides align to TRBD1. For the CDR3, the DNA is TGTGCCAGCAGCTTGGGACAGGAACCCCCGTTTGACACCGGGGAGCTGTTTTTT. Encoded protein: CASSLGQEPPFDTGELFF.